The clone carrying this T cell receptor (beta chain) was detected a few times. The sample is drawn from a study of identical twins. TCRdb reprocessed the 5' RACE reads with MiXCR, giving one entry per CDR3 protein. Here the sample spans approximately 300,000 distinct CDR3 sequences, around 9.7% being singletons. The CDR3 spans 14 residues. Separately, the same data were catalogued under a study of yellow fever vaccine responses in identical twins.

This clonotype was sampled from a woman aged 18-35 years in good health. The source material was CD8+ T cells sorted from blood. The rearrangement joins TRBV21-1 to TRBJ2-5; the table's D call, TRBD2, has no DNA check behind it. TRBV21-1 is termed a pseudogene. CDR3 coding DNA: TGTGCCAGCAGCAAGCTCGGACTAGCGGAGACCCAGTACTTC. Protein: CASSKLGLAETQYF.